A selection of T cell receptor beta chains follows, all from one sample in a study of shared clonotypes between healthy human individuals. Profiling relied on immunoSEQ multiplex PCR, and the TCRdb table lists in-frame clones only, not all of them. The repertoire holds nearly 750,000 clones, with roughly 72% as singletons. Sequenced material: memory CD4+ T cells sorted from blood. These receptors originate from a woman aged 25 to 45 in good health. The conserved cysteine and the conserved F or W are not part of the CDR3 here.

j_gene	v_gene	CDR3aa
TRBJ1-5	TRBV7-2	ASSPDALSNQPQH
TRBJ1-1	TRBV5-4	ASSADRGNTEAF
TRBJ1-3	TRBV6-1	YPASGNTIY
TRBJ2-5	TRBV18	ASSPRSGFQETQY
TRBJ2-4	TRBV4-1	ASRDPARAKNIQY
NA	TRBV5-1	ASSLGLAGVDEQY
TRBJ2-7	TRBV27	ASSFGTSGPYEQY
TRBJ2-4	TRBV28	ASSPQGAKNIQY
TRBJ2-6	TRBV28	ASSPIGVVSGANVLT
TRBJ2-5	TRBV9	ASSVGGTGVGETQY
TRBJ1-3	TRBV25-1	ASSDGRNTIY
TRBJ1-2	TRBV6-6	ASALDYGYT
TRBJ2-5	TRBV20-1	SASGETQY
TRBJ2-7	TRBV5-4	ASSLVEFGSEQY
TRBJ2-1	TRBV7-9	ASSLEGKLAGGPREQF
TRBJ2-3	TRBV5-1	ASSLVRGSADTQY
TRBJ2-1	TRBV10-2	ASTRELNEQF
TRBJ2-3	TRBV19	ASRSNERETDTQY
TRBJ1-5	TRBV9	ASSVDGGFDQPQH
TRBJ2-5	TRBV4-2	ASGLAGFQETQY
TRBJ1-3	TRBV11-2	ASSSPHRAASGNTIY
TRBJ2-3	TRBV11-3	ASSLLASDTQY
TRBJ2-3	TRBV5-1	ASTRTGIADTQY
TRBJ2-1	TRBV7-7	ASSLTGSAYNEQF
TRBJ2-2	TRBV12-5	ASGSGQPSGELF
TRBJ1-5	TRBV27	ASSSHRDRVGLQANQPQH
TRBJ2-3	TRBV11-3	ASSLDGGTTDTQY
TRBJ2-7	TRBV28	ASSLSQGALDEQY
TRBJ1-1	TRBV6-7	ASSKPRKDRVQAF
TRBJ1-2	TRBV6-1	ASSEEGSYGYT
TRBJ2-1	TRBV15	ATSREERTGHF
TRBJ2-6	TRBV4-2	ASSQDSPSGANVLT
TRBJ1-2	TRBV5-1	ASSPGVGQSNYGYT
TRBJ2-1	TRBV19	ASSISPGDNEQF
TRBJ2-5	TRBV5-4	ASSLVTGGEETQY
TRBJ2-7	TRBV27	ARPRGHYYEQY
TRBJ2-5	TRBV7-2	ASSQQGRQETQY
TRBJ1-1	TRBV28	ASSSPTNTEAF
TRBJ2-3	TRBV2	ASRRRTGTTDTQY
TRBJ2-7	TRBV12-5	ASGLPDEQY
TRBJ2-7	TRBV11-2	ASSFRTGSSYEQY
TRBJ2-7	TRBV28	ASRRGHRSYEQY
TRBJ2-1	TRBV5-1	ASSSGTGGAVDEQF
TRBJ2-1	TRBV20-1	SAKTDSQF
TRBJ2-1	TRBV25-1	ASSDPGLVGVYNEQF
TRBJ1-2	TRBV7-9	ASSLGGTGGLGYT
TRBJ2-7	TRBV11-3	ASSPGGLAGEMGEQY
TRBJ2-7	TRBV19	ASSTSGAYEQY
TRBJ1-5	TRBV2	ASEVQADQPQH
TRBJ2-2	TRBV9	ASSTLSGSVGRELF
TRBJ2-4	TRBV19	ASSIETGRLAKNIQY
TRBJ2-7	TRBV28	ASSFPLGSGPYEQY
TRBJ1-3	TRBV5-6	ASSLPTASSGNTIY
TRBJ2-1	TRBV7-9	ASSPNRDMPYNEQF
TRBJ1-2	TRBV29-1	SVAKVGYT
TRBJ1-4	TRBV5-4	ASSLNGQYNEKLF
TRBJ1-1	TRBV5-1	ASSLMGSGSNTEAF